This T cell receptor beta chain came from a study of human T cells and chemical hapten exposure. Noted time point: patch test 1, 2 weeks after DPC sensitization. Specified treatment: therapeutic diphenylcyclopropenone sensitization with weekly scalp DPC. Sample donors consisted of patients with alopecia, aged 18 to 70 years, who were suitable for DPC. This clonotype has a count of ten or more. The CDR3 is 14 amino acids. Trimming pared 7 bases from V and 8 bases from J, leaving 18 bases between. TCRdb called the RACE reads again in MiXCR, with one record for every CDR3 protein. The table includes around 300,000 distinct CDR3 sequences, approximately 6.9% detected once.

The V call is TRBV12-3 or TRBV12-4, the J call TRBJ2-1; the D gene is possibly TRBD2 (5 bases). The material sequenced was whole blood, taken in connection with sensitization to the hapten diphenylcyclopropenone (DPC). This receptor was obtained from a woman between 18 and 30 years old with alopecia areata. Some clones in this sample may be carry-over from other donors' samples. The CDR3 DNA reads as TGTGCCAGCACCTCTAGAGAACGGAGGCATGAGCAGTTCTTC. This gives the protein CASTSRERRHEQFF.